This T cell receptor beta chain was retrieved from a study of identical twins. TCRdb reprocessed the 5' RACE reads with MiXCR, giving one entry per CDR3 protein. The profile shows about 500,000 distinct CDR3 sequences, roughly an eighth of them singletons. The germline V gene encodes CDR1 GTSNPN and CDR2 SVGIG (reference sequence). V gave up 2 bases and J gave up 9 bases, with 19 bases separating them. This CDR3 has 14 residues. This clonotype appeared a few times. No antigen is known for it. Study-level results: In zero-insertion analyses, partial confounding could arise from invariant MAIT and iNKT cells.

These same data were also listed under a study on yellow fever vaccine responses in identical twins.

The gene calls are TRBV30 and TRBJ2-5; D gene uncertain. This receptor was taken from a woman younger than 30 in good health. The sequencing sample was made of CD4+ T cells sorted from blood. The CDR3 bases are TGTGCCTGGAGTAGCCAGGCCGGGTGGGGTGCCCAGTACTTC. Protein product: CAWSSQAGWGAQYF.